Listed below are T cell receptor beta chains from one sample, sequenced in a study of cytomegalovirus exposure and HLA in healthy donors. TCRdb keeps only in-frame clones here, not all; method: immunoSEQ multiplex PCR. Here the sample spans a few hundred thousand clones, 60% to 80% being singletons. The sequenced sample was PBMCs. The receptors come from a woman aged 30 to 39 in good health and CMV-seronegative. Each CDR3 is given with its conserved first and last residue. Each record gives: V gene, J gene, D gene, clone size, CDR3 DNA, CDR3 protein. D genes are given only for firm matches. Clone size is shown for a subset of rows, as once, few, many or a class of expanded clone.

V: TRBV7-9; J: TRBJ1-6; D: .; size: .; DNA: TGTGCCAGCAGCTTAGAACCGAGCTCCTATAATTCACCCCTCCACTTT; CDR3: CASSLEPSSYNSPLHF
V: TRBV5-6; J: TRBJ2-5; D: .; size: once; DNA: TGTGCCAGCAGCCCTCAGGGGGGCGCGGAGACCCAGTACTTC; CDR3: CASSPQGGAETQYF
V: TRBV5-1; J: TRBJ1-1; D: TRBD1; size: few; DNA: TGCGCCAGCAGCGGGGGGACAGCGAACACTGAAGCTTTCTTT; CDR3: CASSGGTANTEAFF
V: TRBV5-4; J: TRBJ2-7; D: TRBD2; size: once; DNA: TGTGCCAGCAGCTTGGTCATTGGGACTAGCGGAGTCCACGAGCAGTACTTC; CDR3: CASSLVIGTSGVHEQYF
V: TRBV5-6; J: TRBJ1-4; D: TRBD1; size: .; DNA: TGTGCCAGCAAAAGACAGGGGGTTAATGAAAAACTGTTTTTT; CDR3: CASKRQGVNEKLFF
V: TRBV18; J: TRBJ2-3; D: .; size: few; DNA: TGTGCCAGCTCACCCCCTAGCACAGATACGCAGTATTTT; CDR3: CASSPPSTDTQYF
V: TRBV7-7; J: TRBJ2-1; D: TRBD1; size: .; DNA: TGTGCCAGCAGCTGGAACAGGGGAAGCTCCTACAATGAGCAGTTCTTC; CDR3: CASSWNRGSSYNEQFF
V: TRBV29-1; J: TRBJ2-7; D: .; size: .; DNA: TGCAGCGTTTACGGCAGGGGCTACGAGCAGTACTTC; CDR3: CSVYGRGYEQYF
V: TRBV28; J: TRBJ1-2; D: TRBD1; size: .; DNA: TGTGCCAGCAGTTTAAAAAGGAACAGGGGGCGTGGCTACACCTTC; CDR3: CASSLKRNRGRGYTF
V: TRBV5-1; J: TRBJ2-5; D: TRBD1; size: .; DNA: TGCGCCAGCAGCTTTGGGACAGGGGAGACCCAGTACTTC; CDR3: CASSFGTGETQYF
V: TRBV6-5; J: TRBJ2-7; D: .; size: .; DNA: TGTGCCAGTAAGAAAACAGGGAAAACCTACGAGCAGTACTTC; CDR3: CASKKTGKTYEQYF
V: TRBV10-3; J: TRBJ2-7; D: TRBD1; size: .; DNA: TGTGCCATCAGCACACCTCGACAGGGGACCTACGAGCAGTACTTC; CDR3: CAISTPRQGTYEQYF
V: TRBV15; J: TRBJ1-1; D: TRBD1; size: .; DNA: TGTGCCACCAGCAGAGATCGACAGGGCGACACTGAAGCTTTCTTT; CDR3: CATSRDRQGDTEAFF
V: TRBV27; J: TRBJ2-2; D: .; size: .; DNA: TGTGCCAGCAGTTTTCAGGGGAGCACCGGGGAGCTGTTTTTT; CDR3: CASSFQGSTGELFF
V: TRBV29-1; J: TRBJ1-1; D: .; size: .; DNA: TGCAGCGTTGCGAGACAGACGAACACTGAAGCTTTCTTT; CDR3: CSVARQTNTEAFF
V: TRBV19; J: TRBJ1-1; D: TRBD1; size: .; DNA: TGTGCCAGTAGTCCGGAGGGGGCGGTAAACACTGAAGCTTTCTTT; CDR3: CASSPEGAVNTEAFF
V: TRBV19; J: TRBJ1-1; D: .; size: .; DNA: TGTGCCAGTAGTATCCACAGTTTGAACACTGAAGCTTTCTTT; CDR3: CASSIHSLNTEAFF
V: TRBV30; J: TRBJ2-5; D: TRBD2; size: once; DNA: TGTGCCTGGAGCAGGGCGGGAGGGCCGGGGGAGACCCAGTACTTC; CDR3: CAWSRAGGPGETQYF
V: TRBV6-5; J: TRBJ2-1; D: .; size: .; DNA: TGTGCCAGCAGTTACAACGCTCCGGGACTCAACAATGAGCAGTTCTTC; CDR3: CASSYNAPGLNNEQFF
V: TRBV7-9; J: TRBJ2-7; D: TRBD1; size: once; DNA: TGTGCCAGCAGCCACGACAGGGCCGAGCAGTACTTC; CDR3: CASSHDRAEQYF
V: TRBV5-1; J: TRBJ2-3; D: .; size: few; DNA: TGCGCCAGCAGCTTTCCTAGCACAGATACGCAGTATTTT; CDR3: CASSFPSTDTQYF
V: TRBV28; J: TRBJ2-1; D: .; size: .; DNA: TGTGCCAGCAGTTTAATACGAGAATACAATGAGCAGTTCTTC; CDR3: CASSLIREYNEQFF
V: TRBV5-1; J: TRBJ2-1; D: .; size: .; DNA: TGCGCCAGCAGCTTGGGACTTAGCTCCTACAATGAGCAGTTCTTC; CDR3: CASSLGLSSYNEQFF
V: TRBV9; J: TRBJ1-3; D: TRBD1; size: .; DNA: TGTGCCAGCAGTCGACAGGGGGCTACGGGAAACACCATATATTTT; CDR3: CASSRQGATGNTIYF
V: TRBV6-6; J: TRBJ1-5; D: TRBD1; size: .; DNA: TGTGCCAGCAGAATTACAGGGGGGAATCAGCCCCAGCATTTT; CDR3: CASRITGGNQPQHF
V: TRBV2; J: TRBJ2-2; D: .; size: .; DNA: TGTGCCAGTTCCTTCGGGAGTTCAGGGGAGCTGTTTTTT; CDR3: CASSFGSSGELFF
V: TRBV18; J: TRBJ2-5; D: TRBD1; size: .; DNA: TGTGCCAGCTCACCTCGGGGACAGGGGATTATTCAAGAGACCCAGTACTTC; CDR3: CASSPRGQGIIQETQYF
V: TRBV15; J: TRBJ2-7; D: .; size: .; DNA: TGTGCCACCAGCAGAGATTTAGGGAGGTACGAGCAGTACTTC; CDR3: CATSRDLGRYEQYF
V: TRBV9; J: TRBJ1-2; D: TRBD1; size: .; DNA: TGTGCCAGCAGCGTAGGGGGGACAGGGGTCTATGGCTACACCTTC; CDR3: CASSVGGTGVYGYTF
V: TRBV6-1; J: TRBJ2-1; D: .; size: .; DNA: TGTGCCAGCAGTGAACGATATGGCGGAAGCTCCTACAATGAGCAGTTCTTC; CDR3: CASSERYGGSSYNEQFF
V: TRBV7-8; J: TRBJ1-1; D: .; size: few; DNA: TGTGCCAGCATCAAGGCGGAGTGGCCACCTGAAGCTTTCTTT; CDR3: CASIKAEWPPEAFF
V: TRBV18; J: TRBJ1-1; D: .; size: .; DNA: TGTGCCAGCTCACCACTAAGCAAGAACACTGAAGCTTTCTTT; CDR3: CASSPLSKNTEAFF
V: TRBV2; J: TRBJ2-2; D: .; size: .; DNA: TGTGCCAGCAGTGAAGCGCCGGCCGGGGAGCTGTTTTTT; CDR3: CASSEAPAGELFF
V: TRBV7-2; J: TRBJ2-7; D: TRBD1; size: .; DNA: TGTGCCGTAAAAAAGGGACAGGGCCACGAGCAATACTTC; CDR3: CAVKKGQGHEQYF
V: TRBV7-6; J: TRBJ2-5; D: TRBD1; size: once; DNA: TGTGCCAGCAGCGCGACCGGGACAGGGGGAGAGACCCAGTACTTC; CDR3: CASSATGTGGETQYF
V: TRBV6-5; J: TRBJ2-7; D: .; size: .; DNA: TGTGCCAGCAGTGTACGACAGACTCTCGGCGAGCAGTACTTC; CDR3: CASSVRQTLGEQYF
V: TRBV28; J: TRBJ2-1; D: .; size: .; DNA: TGTGCCAGCAGTCTACTACATCGCTCCGGGTCGAGCAATGAGCAGTTCTTC; CDR3: CASSLLHRSGSSNEQFF
V: TRBV4-2; J: TRBJ1-1; D: .; size: .; DNA: TGTGCCAGCAGCGATCGCAGGGGTGTGAACACTGAAGCTTTCTTT; CDR3: CASSDRRGVNTEAFF
V: TRBV7-2; J: TRBJ2-4; D: .; size: .; DNA: TGTGCCAGCAGCTTATTCAGGGCCAACATTCAGTACTTC; CDR3: CASSLFRANIQYF
V: TRBV27; J: TRBJ2-2; D: .; size: .; DNA: TGTGCCAGCAGTTGGGATCTGGCGGGTGATACCGGGGAGCTGTTTTTT; CDR3: CASSWDLAGDTGELFF
V: TRBV7-6; J: TRBJ1-1; D: .; size: .; DNA: TGTGCCAGCAGCTTACAGGTCAGGGGAAGAACTGAAGCTTTCTTT; CDR3: CASSLQVRGRTEAFF
V: TRBV19; J: TRBJ1-2; D: TRBD1; size: .; DNA: TGTGCCAGTAGTGGGACAGTAAACCCCGTTGGCTACCCCTTC; CDR3: CASSGTVNPVGYPF
V: TRBV2; J: TRBJ1-3; D: TRBD1; size: .; DNA: TGTGCCACAGGGGGCTGGGCCTCTGGAAACACCATATATTTT; CDR3: CATGGWASGNTIYF
V: TRBV9; J: TRBJ1-2; D: TRBD1; size: .; DNA: TGTGCCAGCAGCGGACGTCATGGACAGGGTTACTATGGCTACACCTTC; CDR3: CASSGRHGQGYYGYTF
V: TRBV13; J: TRBJ2-7; D: TRBD1; size: .; DNA: TGTGCCAGCAGCTTTGGGACAGGGGGCCCCTACGAGCAGTACTTC; CDR3: CASSFGTGGPYEQYF
V: TRBV7-3; J: TRBJ2-1; D: TRBD2; size: .; DNA: TGTGCCAGCAGCCCGAGCCCCGGACTAGCTGAGTTCTTC; CDR3: CASSPSPGLAEFF
V: TRBV27; J: TRBJ2-7; D: TRBD2; size: .; DNA: TGTGCCAGCAGTTTATTGGCGGGAGGTCCCTACGAGCAGTACTTC; CDR3: CASSLLAGGPYEQYF
V: TRBV6-1; J: TRBJ2-1; D: .; size: .; DNA: TGTGCCAGCAGTTATAGGAACAGGTACGATGAGCAGTTCTTC; CDR3: CASSYRNRYDEQFF
V: TRBV19; J: TRBJ2-3; D: TRBD1; size: .; DNA: TGTGCCAGTAGTTTTACAGGGGGCGGCGCAGATACGCAGTATTTT; CDR3: CASSFTGGGADTQYF
V: TRBV7-9; J: TRBJ2-7; D: TRBD1; size: .; DNA: TGTTCCAGCAGCTTAGAAGGACAGGGGCGCTACGAGCAGTACTTC; CDR3: CSSSLEGQGRYEQYF
V: TRBV11-2; J: TRBJ1-1; D: .; size: .; DNA: TGTGCCAGCAGCTTCGCAGGCCTGAACACTGAAGCTTTCTTT; CDR3: CASSFAGLNTEAFF
V: TRBV27; J: TRBJ2-7; D: TRBD2; size: .; DNA: TGTGCCAGCAGTCTCCCCGGGACTACCAACTCCTACGAGCAGTACTTC; CDR3: CASSLPGTTNSYEQYF
V: TRBV9; J: TRBJ2-1; D: TRBD2; size: .; DNA: TGTGCCAGCAGTCCTTTACTAGCGGGGGTCTCCATACAGTTCTTC; CDR3: CASSPLLAGVSIQFF
V: TRBV7-3; J: TRBJ2-2; D: .; size: once; DNA: TGTGCCAGCAGCTTACGAGCCAACACCGGGGAGCTGTTTTTT; CDR3: CASSLRANTGELFF
V: TRBV25-1; J: TRBJ1-1; D: .; size: .; DNA: TGTGCCAGCAGTGGACGAGGTAGGAATGAAGCTTTCTTT; CDR3: CASSGRGRNEAFF
V: TRBV7-9; J: TRBJ2-7; D: TRBD2; size: few; DNA: TGTTCCAGCAGCTTAGAGGTTTCTAGCGGGAGTTACGAGCAGTACTTC; CDR3: CSSSLEVSSGSYEQYF